The clone carrying this T cell receptor (beta chain) was observed many times. Its antigen is as yet unknown. This sample is drawn from a study of Graves' ophthalmopathy and Graves' hyperthyroidism. From RNA, the CDR3 regions of TCR beta chains were amplified and sequenced. The first-round RT-PCR employed HTBI primers together with the Qiagen OneStep RT-PCR kit. A multiplex PCR was then performed as the second round. TCRdb itself ran the multiplex PCR reads through MiXCR, one entry per CDR3 protein. This table has around 660,000 distinct CDR3 sequences, about 38% appearing once. Sampling over 8 ml of fresh peripheral blood provided the PBMCs. Study results and caveats: Sensitivity of 87.88% and specificity of less than 82% were achieved when a 13-signature model separated ophthalmopathy from stable hyperthyroidism.

Germline-derived CDR1 and CDR2 are DFQATT and SNEGSKA (reference sequence). The V end lost 2 bases, the J end lost 3 bases, and 14 bases lay between the germline ends. This CDR3 contains 15 residues. This TCR came from an adult man with Graves' ophthalmopathy. The sample comprised peripheral blood. The chain has TRBV20-1 and TRBJ1-5, with unresolved D. This CDR3 is CSARREWGINQPQHF. DNA for the CDR3: TGCAGTGCTAGACGTGAATGGGGAATCAATCAGCCCCAGCATTTT.